The text below deals with one T cell receptor (beta chain). The antigen is unknown. A multiplex PCR was run with 60 Vbeta primers and 13 Jbeta primers. Assay: immunoSEQ multiplex PCR; the TCRdb copy retains only in-frame clones and omits some. This table holds 180,000 or so clones, 82% found once. The trim removed 3 bases at V and 7 bases at J, leaving 10 bases unmatched. CDR1 SGHAT and CDR2 FQNNGV come from the germline V gene. This CDR3 contains 16 residues. This entry belongs to a study of cytomegalovirus exposure and HLA in healthy donors. The study, taken as a whole, reports: In a later analysis, TCR beta V- and J-gene trimming showed a link to a missense DCLRE1C variant.

The origin of this receptor is a woman aged 45-65 years in good health and CMV-seropositive. This chain connects TRBV11-2 to TRBJ2-1, with TRBD2 matching over 9 bases. Sequencing was performed on PBMCs. CDR3 sequence reads: CASSLRGGGAGNEQFF. Written as DNA, the CDR3 is TGTGCCAGCAGCTTGAGAGGCGGGGGGGCCGGTAATGAGCAGTTCTTC. The full variable domain, in which reference TRBV11-2 and TRBJ2-1 provide the parts outside the CDR3, is EAGVAQSPRYKIIEKRQSVAFWCNPISGHATLYWYQQILGQGPKLLIQFQNNGVVDDSQLPKDRFSAERLKGVDSTLKIQPAKLEDSAVYLCASSLRGGGAGNEQFFGPGTRLTVL.